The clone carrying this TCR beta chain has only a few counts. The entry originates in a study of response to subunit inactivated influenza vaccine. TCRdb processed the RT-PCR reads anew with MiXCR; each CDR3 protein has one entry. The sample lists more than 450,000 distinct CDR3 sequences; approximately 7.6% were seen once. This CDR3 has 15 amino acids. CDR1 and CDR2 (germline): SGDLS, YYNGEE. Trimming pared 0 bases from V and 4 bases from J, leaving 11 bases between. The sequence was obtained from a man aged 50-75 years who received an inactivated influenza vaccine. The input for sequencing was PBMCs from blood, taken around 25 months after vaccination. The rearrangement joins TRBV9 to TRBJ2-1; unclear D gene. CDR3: CASSVDWRQYNEQFF. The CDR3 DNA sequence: TGTGCCAGCAGCGTAGACTGGAGACAATACAATGAGCAGTTCTTC.